This TCR beta chain was observed in a study of T cells of healthy individuals. TCRdb reprocessed the 5' RACE reads via MiXCR and lists one record per CDR3 protein. In the table there are about 53,000 distinct CDR3 sequences, roughly 14% of which are singletons. This clonotype was recorded many times. The V gene's germline CDR1 is SGHDN and CDR2 FVKESK. J was trimmed by 5 bases and V by 4 bases; bases with no gene match: 12. CDR3 length: 16 residues. The origin of this receptor is a human donor in good health. This chain links TRBV14 with TRBJ2-5, with TRBD1 matching over 8 bases. The CDR3 DNA is TGTGCCAGCAGCCCGCGGCCGGACAGGGTTACGGAGACCCAGTACTTC. Translating it yields CASSPRPDRVTETQYF. The variable domain in full, with the rest retrieved from reference TRBV14 and TRBJ2-5, is EAGVTQFPSHSVIEKGQTVTLRCDPISGHDNLYWYRRVMGKEIKFLLHFVKESKQDESGMPNNRFLAERTGGTYSTLKVQPAELEDSGVYFCASSPRPDRVTETQYFGPGTRLLVL.